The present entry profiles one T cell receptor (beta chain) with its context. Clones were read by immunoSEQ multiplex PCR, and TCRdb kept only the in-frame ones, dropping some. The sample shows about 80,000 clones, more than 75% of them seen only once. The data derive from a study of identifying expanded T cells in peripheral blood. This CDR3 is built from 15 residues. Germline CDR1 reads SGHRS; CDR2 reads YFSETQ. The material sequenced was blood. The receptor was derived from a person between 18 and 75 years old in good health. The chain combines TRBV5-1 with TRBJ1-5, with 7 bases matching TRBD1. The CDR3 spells CPGAPSDRDSQPQHF. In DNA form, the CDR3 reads TGCCCCGGGGCCCCCTCCGACAGGGATAGTCAGCCCCAGCATTTT.